This entry is about one TCR beta chain. Data came from immunoSEQ multiplex PCR; TCRdb stores just in-frame clones and leaves some out. The repertoire holds some 98,000 clones, with about 80% as singletons. The data derive from a study of blood T cell repertoires in COVID-19. Study-wide background: Italy, Spain and the United States were the sources of the convalescent and acute COVID-19 samples.

Germline CDR1 is SNHLY and CDR2 is FYNNEI. CDR3 length: 12 amino acids. After removal of 6 bases from V and 8 bases from J, the junction contained 4 bases not matched to a gene. This TCR was recovered from a man in his 70s with acute or convalescent COVID-19. The sequenced material came from peripheral blood. V usage is TRBV2 and J usage is TRBJ1-2; 9 positions match TRBD1. For the CDR3, the DNA is TGTGCCAGCAGGACAGGGGGAGGCGGCTACACCTTC. It codes for CASRTGGGGYTF.